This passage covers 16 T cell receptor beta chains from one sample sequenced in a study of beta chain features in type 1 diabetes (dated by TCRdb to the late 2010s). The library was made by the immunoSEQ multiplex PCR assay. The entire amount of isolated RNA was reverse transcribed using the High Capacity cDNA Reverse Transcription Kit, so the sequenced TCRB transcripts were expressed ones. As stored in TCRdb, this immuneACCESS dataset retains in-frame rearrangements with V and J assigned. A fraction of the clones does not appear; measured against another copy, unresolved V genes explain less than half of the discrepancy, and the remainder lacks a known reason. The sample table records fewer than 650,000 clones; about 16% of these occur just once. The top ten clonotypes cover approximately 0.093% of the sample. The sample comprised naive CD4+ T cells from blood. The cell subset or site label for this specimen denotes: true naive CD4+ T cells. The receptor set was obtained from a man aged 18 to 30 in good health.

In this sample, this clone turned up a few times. The CDR3 region is CASSVYGYEQYF. CDR3 sequence (DNA): TGTGCCAGCAGTGTATACGGCTACGAGCAGTACTTC. The rearrangement joins TRBV2 to TRBJ2-7; D gene unclear. Per germline, CDR1 SNHLY and CDR2 FYNNEI. With 4 bases removed from V and 3 bases from J, the gap between germline ends came to 7 bases. The length of the CDR3 is 12 residues. The variable domain in full, completed from reference TRBV2 and TRBJ2-7, reads EPEVTQTPSHQVTQMGQEVILRCVPISNHLYFYWYRQILGQKVEFLVSFYNNEISEKSEIFDDQFSVERPDGSNFTLKIRSTKLEDSAMYFCASSVYGYEQYFGPGTRLTVT.

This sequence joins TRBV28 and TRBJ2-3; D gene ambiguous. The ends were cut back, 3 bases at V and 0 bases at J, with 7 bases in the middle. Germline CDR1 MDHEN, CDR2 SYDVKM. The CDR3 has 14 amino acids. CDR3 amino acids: CASSLRRSTDTQYF. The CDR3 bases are TGTGCCAGCAGTTTGCGCAGGAGCACAGATACGCAGTATTTT.

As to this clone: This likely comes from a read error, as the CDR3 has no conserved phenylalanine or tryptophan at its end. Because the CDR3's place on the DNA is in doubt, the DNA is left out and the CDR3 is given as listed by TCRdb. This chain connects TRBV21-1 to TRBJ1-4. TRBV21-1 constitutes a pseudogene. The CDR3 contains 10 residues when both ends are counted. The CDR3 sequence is CASSKDRENR.

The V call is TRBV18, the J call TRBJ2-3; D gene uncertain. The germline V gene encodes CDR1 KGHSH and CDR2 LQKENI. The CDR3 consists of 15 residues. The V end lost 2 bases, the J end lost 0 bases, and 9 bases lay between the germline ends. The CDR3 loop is CASSPSIRSTDTQYF. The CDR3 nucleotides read TGTGCCAGCTCACCATCGATACGTAGCACAGATACGCAGTATTTT.

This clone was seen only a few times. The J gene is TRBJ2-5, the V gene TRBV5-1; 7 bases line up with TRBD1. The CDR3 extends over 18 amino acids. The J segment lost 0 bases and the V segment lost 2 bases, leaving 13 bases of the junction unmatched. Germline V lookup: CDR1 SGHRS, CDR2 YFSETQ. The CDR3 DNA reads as TGCGCCAGCAGCTTCCGCCTCAGTTCCGGGACAGACCAAGAGACCCAGTACTTC. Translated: CASSFRLSSGTDQETQYF.

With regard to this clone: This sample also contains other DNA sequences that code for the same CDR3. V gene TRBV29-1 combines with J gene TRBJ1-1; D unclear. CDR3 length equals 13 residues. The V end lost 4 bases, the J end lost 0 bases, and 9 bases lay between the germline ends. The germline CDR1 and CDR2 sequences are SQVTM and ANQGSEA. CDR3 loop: CSVGGRMNTEAFF. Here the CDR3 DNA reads TGCAGCGTTGGCGGGCGTATGAACACTGAAGCTTTCTTT.

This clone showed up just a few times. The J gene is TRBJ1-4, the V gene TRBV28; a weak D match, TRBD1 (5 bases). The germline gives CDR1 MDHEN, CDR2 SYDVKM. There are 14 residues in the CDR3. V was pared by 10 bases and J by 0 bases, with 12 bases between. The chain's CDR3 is CATTGETTNEKLFF. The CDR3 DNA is TGTGCCACCACGGGGGAAACAACTAATGAAAAACTGTTTTTT. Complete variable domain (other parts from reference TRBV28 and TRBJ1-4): DVKVTQSSRYLVKRTGEKVFLECVQDMDHENMFWYRQDPGLGLRLIYFSYDVKMKEKGDIPEGYSVSREKKERFSLILESASTNQTSMYLCATTGETTNEKLFFGSGTQLSVL.

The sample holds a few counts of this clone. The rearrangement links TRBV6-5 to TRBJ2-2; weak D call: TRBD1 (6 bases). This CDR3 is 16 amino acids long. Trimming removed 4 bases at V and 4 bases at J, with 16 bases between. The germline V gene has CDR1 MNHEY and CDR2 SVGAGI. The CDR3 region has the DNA TGTGCCAGCAGTTCACAGGGTCAATCGGGCACCGGGGAGCTGTTTTTT. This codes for CASSSQGQSGTGELFF.

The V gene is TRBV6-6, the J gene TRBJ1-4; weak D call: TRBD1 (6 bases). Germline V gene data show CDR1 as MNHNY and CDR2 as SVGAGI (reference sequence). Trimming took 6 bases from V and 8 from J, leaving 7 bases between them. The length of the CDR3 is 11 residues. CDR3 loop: CASSGTEKLFF. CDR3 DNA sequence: TGTGCCAGCAGCGGGACAGAAAAACTGTTTTTT.

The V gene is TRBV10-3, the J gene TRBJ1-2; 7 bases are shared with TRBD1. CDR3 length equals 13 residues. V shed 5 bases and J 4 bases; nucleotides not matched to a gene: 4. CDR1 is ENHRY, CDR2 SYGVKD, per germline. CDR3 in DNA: TGTGCCATCAGTACGGGACAGTTCTATGGCTACACCTTC. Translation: CAISTGQFYGYTF.

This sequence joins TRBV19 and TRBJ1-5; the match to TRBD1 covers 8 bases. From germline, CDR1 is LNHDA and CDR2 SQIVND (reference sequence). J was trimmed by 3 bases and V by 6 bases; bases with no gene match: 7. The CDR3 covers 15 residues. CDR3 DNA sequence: TGTGCCAGTAGCAGAGGGACAGGAGACAATCAGCCCCAGCATTTT. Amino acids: CASSRGTGDNQPQHF.

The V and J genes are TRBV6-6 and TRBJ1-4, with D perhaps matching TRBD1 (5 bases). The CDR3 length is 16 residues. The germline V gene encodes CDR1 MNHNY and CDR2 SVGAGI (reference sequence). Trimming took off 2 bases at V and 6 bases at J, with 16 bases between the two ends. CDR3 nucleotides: TGTGCCAGCAGTTACGGGGGGGAGAGAGTATATGAAAAACTGTTTTTT. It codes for CASSYGGERVYEKLFF.

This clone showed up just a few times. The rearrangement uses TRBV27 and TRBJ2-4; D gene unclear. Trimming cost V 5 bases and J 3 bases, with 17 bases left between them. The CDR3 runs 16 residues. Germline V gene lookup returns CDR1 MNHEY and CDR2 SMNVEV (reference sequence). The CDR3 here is CASSPLPGTVKNIQYF. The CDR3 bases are TGTGCCAGCAGTCCCCTGCCAGGAACAGTCAAAAACATTCAGTACTTC.

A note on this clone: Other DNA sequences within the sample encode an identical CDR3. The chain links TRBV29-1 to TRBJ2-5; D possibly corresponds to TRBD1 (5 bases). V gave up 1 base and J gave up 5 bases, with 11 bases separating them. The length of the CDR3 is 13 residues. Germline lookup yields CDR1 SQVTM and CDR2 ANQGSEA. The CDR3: CSVEVAGRETQYF. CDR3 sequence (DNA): TGCAGCGTTGAAGTAGCAGGGCGGGAGACCCAGTACTTC.

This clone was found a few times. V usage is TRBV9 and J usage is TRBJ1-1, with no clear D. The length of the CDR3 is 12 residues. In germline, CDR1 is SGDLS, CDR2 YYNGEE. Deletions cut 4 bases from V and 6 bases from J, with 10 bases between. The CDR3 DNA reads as TGTGCCAGCAGCCCACTCGTTCCTGAAGCTTTCTTT. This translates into CASSPLVPEAFF. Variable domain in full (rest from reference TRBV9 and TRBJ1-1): DSGVTQTPKHLITATGQRVTLRCSPRSGDLSVYWYQQSLDQGLQFLIQYYNGEERAKGNILERFSAQQFPDLHSELNLSSLELGDSALYFCASSPLVPEAFFGQGTRLTVV.

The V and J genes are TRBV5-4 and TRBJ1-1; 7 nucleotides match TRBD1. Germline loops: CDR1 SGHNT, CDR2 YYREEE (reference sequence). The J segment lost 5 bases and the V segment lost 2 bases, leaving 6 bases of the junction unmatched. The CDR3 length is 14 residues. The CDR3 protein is CASSFDRARTEAFF. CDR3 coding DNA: TGTGCCAGCAGCTTCGACAGGGCCCGAACTGAAGCTTTCTTT.